The 8 T cell receptor beta chains below were found in one sample sequenced in a study of blood T cell repertoires in COVID-19. Some clones are missing from TCRdb's copy, which holds only in-frame ones; the method was immunoSEQ multiplex PCR. Of hundreds of thousands of clones in the sample, around 92% were seen once. The sequenced sample was PBMCs or T cells enriched from blood (not recorded which). The receptors stem from a woman in her forties or fifties who had been exposed to COVID-19.

As regards this clone: Other nucleotide sequences in the sample specify the same CDR3. The chain carries TRBV5-1 and TRBJ1-6, with 9 nucleotides matching TRBD1. Germline CDR1 is SGHRS and CDR2 is YFSETQ. The CDR3 is made up of 14 amino acids. The V gene end was trimmed by 4 bases and the J gene end by 7 bases; junction bases not matched to a gene: 3. CDR3: CASSLGQGNSPLHF. As DNA, the CDR3 is TGCGCCAGCAGCCTGGGACAGGGAAATTCACCCCTCCACTTT.

The rearrangement joins TRBV27 to TRBJ1-2; 9 positions match TRBD1. V lost 5 bases and J lost 4; bases outside the gene matches: 11. Germline loops: CDR1 MNHEY, CDR2 SMNVEV (reference sequence). The CDR3 spans 16 residues. CDR3 DNA: TGTGCCAGCAGTCCCACCGGGACAGGGTTTACCTATGGCTACACCTTC. Encoded protein: CASSPTGTGFTYGYTF.

V usage is TRBV5-5 and J usage is TRBJ2-1; perhaps TRBD2 as D (6 bases). CDR1 is SGHKS, CDR2 YYEKEE, per germline (reference sequence). V lost 2 bases and J lost 6, with 12 bases in between. This CDR3 has 14 residues. This CDR3 is CASSFMGRFNEQFF. The CDR3 nucleotides read TGTGCCAGCAGCTTCATGGGGAGGTTCAATGAGCAGTTCTTC.

V gene TRBV2 combines with J gene TRBJ2-7; 8 nucleotides line up with TRBD2. CDR1 is SNHLY, CDR2 FYNNEI, per germline. The CDR3 covers 15 residues. Unmatched junction bases numbered 9, after V lost 2 bases and J lost 6 bases. The CDR3 DNA is TGTGCCAGCAGTGAATCGACTAGCGTTATTAGCGAGCAGTACTTC. It translates to CASSESTSVISEQYF.

The chain uses TRBV6-5 and TRBJ1-5, with D hard to call. The CDR3 consists of 13 residues. Per germline, CDR1 MNHEY and CDR2 SVGAGI. V dropped 0 bases and J dropped 7 bases, with 7 bases sitting between them. As DNA, the CDR3 is TGTGCCAGCAGTTACTCCCCCGTGCAGCCCCAGCATTTT. Amino acid sequence: CASSYSPVQPQHF.

The V gene is TRBV23-1, the J gene TRBJ1-2, with 8 bases that match TRBD1. TRBV23-1 is noted as an ORF with a role that remains uncertain. Losses at the gene ends were 8 bases for V and 5 bases for J; bases not matched to a gene: 10. This CDR3 comprises 14 residues. The CDR3 spells CASLRDRTPYGYTF. The CDR3 bases are TGCGCCAGCCTCCGGGACAGGACCCCTTATGGCTACACCTTC.

The CDR3 is CSTFSDSTYEQYF. CDR3 nucleotides: TGCAGCACTTTTTCTGACAGCACCTACGAGCAGTACTTC. This chain connects TRBV29-1 to TRBJ2-7; D might be TRBD1 (5 bases). The germline V and J ends were trimmed by 8 bases and 2 bases, with 16 bases remaining between them. The CDR3 has 13 residues. The germline gives CDR1 SQVTM, CDR2 ANQGSEA.

V gene TRBV19 combines with J gene TRBJ1-1; 7 bases line up with TRBD1. The CDR3 sequence is 14 residues long. The trim removed 5 bases at V and 6 bases at J, leaving 9 bases unmatched. The V gene's germline CDR1 is LNHDA and CDR2 SQIVND (reference sequence). The CDR3 sequence: CASSSRQGLAEAFF. For the CDR3, the DNA is TGTGCCAGTAGTTCCCGACAGGGATTGGCTGAAGCTTTCTTT.